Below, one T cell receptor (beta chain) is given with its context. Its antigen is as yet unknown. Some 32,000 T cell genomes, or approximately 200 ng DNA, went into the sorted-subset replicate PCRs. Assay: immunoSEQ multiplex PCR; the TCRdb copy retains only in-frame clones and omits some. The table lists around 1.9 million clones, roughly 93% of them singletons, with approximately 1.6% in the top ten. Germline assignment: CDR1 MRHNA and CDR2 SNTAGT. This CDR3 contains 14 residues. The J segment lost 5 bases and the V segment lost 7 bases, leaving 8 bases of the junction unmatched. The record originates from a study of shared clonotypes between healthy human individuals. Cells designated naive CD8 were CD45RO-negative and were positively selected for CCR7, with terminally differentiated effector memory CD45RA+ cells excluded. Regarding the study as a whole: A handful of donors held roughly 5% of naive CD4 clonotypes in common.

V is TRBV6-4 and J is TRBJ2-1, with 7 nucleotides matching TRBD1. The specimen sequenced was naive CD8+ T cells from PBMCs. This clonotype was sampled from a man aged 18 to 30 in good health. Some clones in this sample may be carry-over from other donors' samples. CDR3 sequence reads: CASKNLGTDNEQFF. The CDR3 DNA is TGTGCCAGCAAAAATCTCGGGACAGACAATGAGCAGTTCTTC.